The rows below give T cell receptor beta chains drawn from one sample of a study of T cell responses to AZD1222 COVID-19 vaccine. Measured with immunoSEQ multiplex PCR; TCRdb has only the in-frame clones, and not every one. The table records 25,000 to 35,000 clones, around nine tenths of them present only once. The sample was peripheral blood, taken on day 0 of AZD1222 vaccination. The receptor set was obtained from an adult in good health. Each CDR3 is given with its conserved first and last residue. D genes are given only for firm matches. For some rows the clone size is stated as once, few or many, or as a class when expanded; others skip it.

clone size: once; D gene: NA; V gene: TRBV7-2; J gene: TRBJ1-4; CDR3 DNA: TGTGCCAGCAGCCGGACTAATGAAAAACTGTTTTTT; CDR3 protein: CASSRTNEKLFF
clone size: NA; D gene: NA; V gene: TRBV6-1; J gene: TRBJ1-5; CDR3 DNA: TGTGCCAGCAGTGAAGGGTACGGGGGAGATAGCAATCAGCCCCAGCATTTT; CDR3 protein: CASSEGYGGDSNQPQHF
clone size: NA; D gene: TRBD2; V gene: TRBV5-4; J gene: TRBJ2-1; CDR3 DNA: TGTGCCAGTAAATCTAGCGGGAGCTCCTACAATGAGCAGTTCTTC; CDR3 protein: CASKSSGSSYNEQFF
clone size: NA; D gene: NA; V gene: TRBV5-1; J gene: TRBJ2-4; CDR3 DNA: TGCGCCAGCAGCTTGGGCCCCGGCGACATTCAGTACTTC; CDR3 protein: CASSLGPGDIQYF
clone size: NA; D gene: TRBD1; V gene: TRBV5-1; J gene: TRBJ2-1; CDR3 DNA: TGCGCCAGCAGCTCGGGACAGGGCTACAATGAGCAGTTCTTC; CDR3 protein: CASSSGQGYNEQFF
clone size: NA; D gene: NA; V gene: TRBV2; J gene: TRBJ1-1; CDR3 DNA: TGTGCCAGCAGTGGGGAGGGGAGCACTGAAGCTTTCTTT; CDR3 protein: CASSGEGSTEAFF
clone size: NA; D gene: TRBD2; V gene: TRBV7-9; J gene: TRBJ2-7; CDR3 DNA: TGTGCCAGCAGCCCCCTCCCTTTAGCGGGTCTAACCTACGAGCAGTACTTC; CDR3 protein: CASSPLPLAGLTYEQYF
clone size: NA; D gene: NA; V gene: TRBV7-8; J gene: TRBJ1-6; CDR3 DNA: TGTGCCAGCAGCCGTAGCTCCTATAATTCACCCCTCCACTTT; CDR3 protein: CASSRSSYNSPLHF
clone size: NA; D gene: TRBD1; V gene: TRBV24-1; J gene: TRBJ2-1; CDR3 DNA: TGTGCCACGGGGGACAGGGGATCCCGCTATGGGGATGAGCAGTTCTTC; CDR3 protein: CATGDRGSRYGDEQFF
clone size: NA; D gene: TRBD2; V gene: TRBV6-2/TRBV6-3; J gene: TRBJ2-1; CDR3 DNA: TGTGCCAGCAGTTATCTCCGATTAGCGGGAGAGGACAATGAGCAGTTCTTC; CDR3 protein: CASSYLRLAGEDNEQFF
clone size: NA; D gene: TRBD1; V gene: TRBV7-2; J gene: TRBJ2-7; CDR3 DNA: TGTGCCAGCAGCTTCGGGACAGGGACCTACGAGCAGTACTTC; CDR3 protein: CASSFGTGTYEQYF
clone size: few; D gene: TRBD1; V gene: TRBV25-1; J gene: TRBJ1-4; CDR3 DNA: TGTGCCAGCAGTGATCGGGACAGGGGTGAAAAACTGTTTTTT; CDR3 protein: CASSDRDRGEKLFF
clone size: NA; D gene: NA; V gene: TRBV6-5; J gene: TRBJ1-1; CDR3 DNA: TGTGCCAGCAGTTACAGGGTTTCCACTGAAGCTTTCTTT; CDR3 protein: CASSYRVSTEAFF
clone size: NA; D gene: NA; V gene: TRBV5-4; J gene: TRBJ1-2; CDR3 DNA: TGTGCCAGCAGCTCGGCCATAGGTCTAGTTAACTATGGCTACACCTTC; CDR3 protein: CASSSAIGLVNYGYTF
clone size: NA; D gene: NA; V gene: TRBV7-2; J gene: TRBJ1-5; CDR3 DNA: TGTGCCAGCAGCAAGGGGAGGTACAATCAGCCCCAGCATTTT; CDR3 protein: CASSKGRYNQPQHF
clone size: few; D gene: NA; V gene: TRBV18; J gene: TRBJ1-5; CDR3 DNA: TGTGCCAGCTCACCTGACCCGGCTACGCCCCAGCATTTT; CDR3 protein: CASSPDPATPQHF
clone size: few; D gene: NA; V gene: TRBV27; J gene: TRBJ1-1; CDR3 DNA: TGTGCCAGCAGTTTAGGTCCGGAGAACACTGAAGCTTTCTTT; CDR3 protein: CASSLGPENTEAFF
clone size: NA; D gene: TRBD2; V gene: TRBV24-1; J gene: TRBJ2-2; CDR3 DNA: TGTGCCACCAGTGAGCGTGGACTAGCGGGAGGAGATACCGGGGAGCTGTTTTTT; CDR3 protein: CATSERGLAGGDTGELFF
clone size: NA; D gene: NA; V gene: TRBV15; J gene: TRBJ2-1; CDR3 DNA: TGTGCCACCAGCAGACACTCAGGGGAGAACAATGAGCAGTTCTTC; CDR3 protein: CATSRHSGENNEQFF
clone size: NA; D gene: TRBD2; V gene: TRBV10-3; J gene: TRBJ2-2; CDR3 DNA: TGTGCCATCAGTGAGTCGGGACTAGCGTTGAACACCGGGGAGCTGTTTTTT; CDR3 protein: CAISESGLALNTGELFF
clone size: NA; D gene: NA; V gene: TRBV5-4; J gene: TRBJ1-4; CDR3 DNA: TGTGCCAGCAGCTTGGGGGGACCCGCCGGGTCTAATGAAAAACTGTTTTTT; CDR3 protein: CASSLGGPAGSNEKLFF
clone size: NA; D gene: NA; V gene: TRBV6-5; J gene: TRBJ1-6; CDR3 DNA: TGTGCCAGCAGTTATGAAGGGAAGGAATCACCCCTCCACTTT; CDR3 protein: CASSYEGKESPLHF
clone size: once; D gene: NA; V gene: TRBV11-1; J gene: TRBJ2-1; CDR3 DNA: TGTGCCAGCAGCCCCGGGCCCCAGAGGGATGAGCAGTTCTTC; CDR3 protein: CASSPGPQRDEQFF
clone size: NA; D gene: TRBD1; V gene: TRBV5-6; J gene: TRBJ1-2; CDR3 DNA: TGTGCCAGCAGCTTTCTCTTTGATTGGACAGGAGGTGGCTACACCTTC; CDR3 protein: CASSFLFDWTGGGYTF
clone size: NA; D gene: NA; V gene: TRBV5-8; J gene: TRBJ1-4; CDR3 DNA: TGTGCCAGCAGCTTGGAACGGGGTAGCGGTCTGGGTGAAAAACTGTTTTTT; CDR3 protein: CASSLERGSGLGEKLFF
clone size: few; D gene: NA; V gene: TRBV6-5; J gene: TRBJ2-5; CDR3 DNA: TGTGCCAGCAGTTACGGGGGTTTGGAGACCCAGTACTTC; CDR3 protein: CASSYGGLETQYF
clone size: once; D gene: NA; V gene: TRBV7-9; J gene: TRBJ1-2; CDR3 DNA: TGTGCCAGCAGTCCGGCACGGTGGGATGGCTACACCTTC; CDR3 protein: CASSPARWDGYTF
clone size: NA; D gene: NA; V gene: TRBV7-2; J gene: TRBJ2-5; CDR3 DNA: TGTGCCAGCAGCTCCGGGCGGGGAGAGACCCAGTACTTC; CDR3 protein: CASSSGRGETQYF
clone size: NA; D gene: TRBD2; V gene: TRBV18; J gene: TRBJ2-1; CDR3 DNA: TGTGCCAGCTCACCAGGACTAGCGGGAGCTAATGAGCAGTTCTTC; CDR3 protein: CASSPGLAGANEQFF
clone size: NA; D gene: NA; V gene: TRBV6-5; J gene: TRBJ2-3; CDR3 DNA: TGTGCCAGCAGTTACTCTGGCCAGTATAAAGATACGCAGTATTTT; CDR3 protein: CASSYSGQYKDTQYF
clone size: NA; D gene: NA; V gene: TRBV29-1; J gene: TRBJ2-3; CDR3 DNA: TGCAGCGTTTCTACTCGGGGGGGACAGAGCACAGATACGCAGTATTTT; CDR3 protein: CSVSTRGGQSTDTQYF
clone size: NA; D gene: NA; V gene: TRBV5-1; J gene: TRBJ1-2; CDR3 DNA: TGCGCCAGCAGCTTGCAGGGGAACTATGGCTACACCTTC; CDR3 protein: CASSLQGNYGYTF
clone size: NA; D gene: NA; V gene: TRBV3-1/TRBV3-2; J gene: TRBJ2-2; CDR3 DNA: TGTGCCAGCAGCCGAACTTGGACTAAAAGCGGGGAGCTGTTTTTT; CDR3 protein: CASSRTWTKSGELFF
clone size: NA; D gene: NA; V gene: TRBV7-2; J gene: TRBJ1-2; CDR3 DNA: TGTGCCAGCAGCTTAGTGGACTATGGCTACACCTTC; CDR3 protein: CASSLVDYGYTF
clone size: NA; D gene: TRBD2; V gene: TRBV2; J gene: TRBJ2-1; CDR3 DNA: TGTGCCACCGCGGGGACTACCTACAATGAGCAGTTCTTC; CDR3 protein: CATAGTTYNEQFF
clone size: NA; D gene: NA; V gene: TRBV7-9; J gene: TRBJ2-1; CDR3 DNA: TGTGCCAGCAGCTTGGGGGGAGGCCACCCCAATGAGCAGTTCTTC; CDR3 protein: CASSLGGGHPNEQFF
clone size: NA; D gene: TRBD2; V gene: TRBV6-2/TRBV6-3; J gene: TRBJ2-3; CDR3 DNA: TGTGCCAGCAGTTACTCGAAAGGGACTAGCGAGAATACGCAGTATTTT; CDR3 protein: CASSYSKGTSENTQYF
clone size: NA; D gene: NA; V gene: TRBV2; J gene: TRBJ1-5; CDR3 DNA: TGTGCCAGCAGTGTATTGGTTAATCAGCCCCAGCATTTT; CDR3 protein: CASSVLVNQPQHF
clone size: few; D gene: NA; V gene: TRBV6-2/TRBV6-3; J gene: TRBJ2-5; CDR3 DNA: TGTGCCAGCAGTTACTGGGTGCACAGGGAAGAGACCCAGTACTTC; CDR3 protein: CASSYWVHREETQYF
clone size: NA; D gene: NA; V gene: TRBV4-1; J gene: TRBJ2-1; CDR3 DNA: TGCGCCAGCAGCCAAAAGATCGGGGAGCAGTTCTTC; CDR3 protein: CASSQKIGEQFF
clone size: NA; D gene: NA; V gene: TRBV9; J gene: TRBJ2-5; CDR3 DNA: TGTGCCAGCAGCGTAGTGGGCAGACAAGAGACCCAGTACTTC; CDR3 protein: CASSVVGRQETQYF
clone size: once; D gene: TRBD1; V gene: TRBV19; J gene: TRBJ1-6; CDR3 DNA: TGTGCCAGTAGTAACGACAGGGGTTATTCACCCCTCCACTTT; CDR3 protein: CASSNDRGYSPLHF
clone size: NA; D gene: NA; V gene: TRBV9; J gene: TRBJ1-4; CDR3 DNA: TGTGCCAGCAGCGTAGGCGCTCATGAAAAACTGTTTTTT; CDR3 protein: CASSVGAHEKLFF
clone size: NA; D gene: TRBD1; V gene: TRBV27; J gene: TRBJ1-6; CDR3 DNA: TGTGCCAGCAGCCGGGACAGTCTTTTACCGTCACCCCTCCACTTT; CDR3 protein: CASSRDSLLPSPLHF
clone size: NA; D gene: TRBD2; V gene: TRBV19; J gene: TRBJ2-7; CDR3 DNA: TGTGCCAGTAGTATCGCAGCGGGAGGACACTACGAGCAGTACTTC; CDR3 protein: CASSIAAGGHYEQYF
clone size: few; D gene: NA; V gene: TRBV27; J gene: TRBJ1-6; CDR3 DNA: TGTGCCACCCGGGCCAGCTATAATTCACCCCTCCACTTT; CDR3 protein: CATRASYNSPLHF
clone size: NA; D gene: NA; V gene: TRBV6-5; J gene: TRBJ1-4; CDR3 DNA: TGTGCCAGCAGCCTCGTCTCAGGGGAAAAACTGTTTTTT; CDR3 protein: CASSLVSGEKLFF
clone size: NA; D gene: TRBD1; V gene: TRBV15; J gene: TRBJ2-3; CDR3 DNA: TGTGCCACCAGCAGACGACGGACAGGGCAGGGAGATACGCAGTATTTT; CDR3 protein: CATSRRRTGQGDTQYF
clone size: NA; D gene: NA; V gene: TRBV3-1/TRBV3-2; J gene: TRBJ1-2; CDR3 DNA: TGTGCCAGCAGCTACGGAGGGCAGACTAACTATGGCTACACCTTC; CDR3 protein: CASSYGGQTNYGYTF
clone size: NA; D gene: TRBD2; V gene: TRBV14; J gene: TRBJ2-7; CDR3 DNA: TGTGCCAGCAGCCCAGCGGGAGTTTCCTACGAGCAGTACTTC; CDR3 protein: CASSPAGVSYEQYF
clone size: NA; D gene: NA; V gene: TRBV11-3; J gene: TRBJ2-5; CDR3 DNA: TGTGCCAGCAGCTTAGTGGCGAGCGGAGGGGAGACCCAGTACTTC; CDR3 protein: CASSLVASGGETQYF
clone size: once; D gene: NA; V gene: TRBV7-2; J gene: TRBJ1-3; CDR3 DNA: TGTGCCAGCAGGCGGACGGTGAGCGGGAACACCATATATTTT; CDR3 protein: CASRRTVSGNTIYF
clone size: NA; D gene: NA; V gene: TRBV27; J gene: TRBJ2-1; CDR3 DNA: TGTGCCAGCAGCAGAGGTGATTCCTCCCACAATGAGCAGTTCTTC; CDR3 protein: CASSRGDSSHNEQFF
clone size: NA; D gene: NA; V gene: TRBV12-3/TRBV12-4; J gene: TRBJ2-3; CDR3 DNA: TGTGCCAGCCTGGGAACAGATACGCAGTATTTT; CDR3 protein: CASLGTDTQYF
clone size: NA; D gene: NA; V gene: TRBV28; J gene: TRBJ2-1; CDR3 DNA: TGTGCCAGCAGTTTATATGGGTGGCAGGCTATCAATGAGCAGTTCTTC; CDR3 protein: CASSLYGWQAINEQFF
clone size: NA; D gene: NA; V gene: TRBV24-1; J gene: TRBJ1-1; CDR3 DNA: TGTGCCACCAGGGGCCCTTTCGAAGCTTTCTTT; CDR3 protein: CATRGPFEAFF
clone size: NA; D gene: TRBD2; V gene: TRBV19; J gene: TRBJ2-2; CDR3 DNA: TGTGCCAGTAGTAGAAGACTAGCGGGAAACACCGGGGAGCTGTTTTTT; CDR3 protein: CASSRRLAGNTGELFF
clone size: NA; D gene: NA; V gene: TRBV21-1; J gene: TRBJ2-7; CDR3 DNA: TGTGCCAGCAGCACCTGTGGGGCCAGCGGGGGGTCCTACGAGCAGTACTTC; CDR3 protein: CASSTCGASGGSYEQYF
clone size: NA; D gene: TRBD2; V gene: TRBV7-2; J gene: TRBJ2-3; CDR3 DNA: TGTGCCAGCAGCTCGCTAGCGGACCCCGTGAATACGCAGTATTTT; CDR3 protein: CASSSLADPVNTQYF
clone size: NA; D gene: NA; V gene: TRBV25-1; J gene: TRBJ2-7; CDR3 DNA: TGTGCCAGCAGTGAGGGGGGGCGCTACGAGCAGTACTTC; CDR3 protein: CASSEGGRYEQYF